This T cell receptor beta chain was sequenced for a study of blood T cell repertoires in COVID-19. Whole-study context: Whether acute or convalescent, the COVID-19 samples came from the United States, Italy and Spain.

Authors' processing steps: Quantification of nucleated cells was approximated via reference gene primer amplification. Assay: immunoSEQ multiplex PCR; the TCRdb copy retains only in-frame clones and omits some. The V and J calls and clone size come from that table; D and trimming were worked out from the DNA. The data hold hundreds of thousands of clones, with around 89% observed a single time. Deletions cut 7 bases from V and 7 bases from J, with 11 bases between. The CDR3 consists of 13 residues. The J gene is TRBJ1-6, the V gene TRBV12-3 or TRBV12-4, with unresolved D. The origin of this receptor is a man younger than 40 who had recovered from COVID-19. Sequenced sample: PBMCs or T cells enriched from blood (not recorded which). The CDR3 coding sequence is TGTGCCAGCACCCCATTCAGGAATTCACCCCTCCACTTT. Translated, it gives CASTPFRNSPLHF.